A single sample gave rise to the 10 T cell receptor beta chains below, sequenced in a study of T cells in Graves' hyperthyroidism and ophthalmopathy. RNA transcripts were the template for amplifying TCR beta CDR3 regions. The primer set for the first-round RT-PCR of the TCR CDR3 was HTBI. TCRdb used MiXCR to reprocess the multiplex PCR reads, holding one entry per CDR3 protein. This sample carries just under 750,000 distinct CDR3 sequences, over 35% of them seen once, and the ten largest clones take 30% to 40%. Material: blood. The receptor source for this set is a woman between 40 and 50 years old with Graves' hyperthyroidism.

This clonotype was observed at least ten times. The V gene is TRBV12-3 or TRBV12-4, the J gene TRBJ1-2; tentative D call: TRBD1 (6 bases). The CDR3 is 13 residues long. Trimming took 3 bases from V and 5 from J, leaving 10 bases between them. The CDR3 spells CASSFAGAYGYTF. The CDR3 nucleotides are TGTGCCAGCAGTTTCGCGGGGGCGTATGGCTACACCTTC.

The chain has TRBV10-1 and TRBJ2-3; D not resolved. This CDR3 is 13 amino acids long. CDR1 is WNHNN and CDR2 is SYGVQD in the germline V gene (reference sequence). Trimming shortened V by 5 bases and J by 0 bases, and 6 bases separated the two germline ends. CDR3 in DNA: TGCGCCAGCAGTCTTCACAGCACAGATACGCAGTATTTT. Translated, it gives CASSLHSTDTQYF.

The sample holds one count of this clonotype. This chain connects TRBV11-3 to TRBJ2-3, with TRBD2 matching 9 bases. The ends lost 9 bases at V and 5 bases at J; junction bases unmatched: 15. This CDR3 has 16 amino acids. Germline CDR1 is SGHNT and CDR2 is YENEEA. This CDR3 reads CASSIGERGVIDTQYF. CDR3 bases: TGTGCCAGTAGTATAGGGGAGCGGGGGGTGATAGATACGCAGTATTTT. Full variable domain (rest looked up from reference TRBV11-3 and TRBJ2-3): EAGVVQSPRYKIIEKKQPVAFWCNPISGHNTLYWYLQNLGQGPELLIRYENEEAVDDSQLPKDRFSAERLKGVDSTLKIQPAELGDSAVYLCASSIGERGVIDTQYFGPGTRLTVL.

With respect to this clonotype: Since a much larger clone is just one base distant, this may be a read error. The rearrangement uses TRBV9 and TRBJ1-4; TRBD1 is a possible D gene (5 bases). The CDR3 is made up of 13 amino acids. Germline assignment: CDR1 SGDLS and CDR2 YYNGEE. CDR3 residues: CAGSVGVAEKLFF. The CDR3 nucleotides are TGTGCCGGCAGCGTAGGGGTGGCTGAAAAACTGTTTTTT.

This clonotype was seen only a few times. One end of the junction does not line up with germline, which may come from a read error. The rearrangement uses TRBV28 and TRBJ1-1; 7 bases map to TRBD1. The CDR3 runs to 13 residues. Germline assignment: CDR1 MDHEN and CDR2 SYDVKM. CDR3 coding DNA: TGTGCCAGCAGTTTAACCTTCGACAGGGATGAAGTCTTT. This encodes CASSLTFDRDEVF.

This clonotype was seen repeatedly, ten times or more. This sequence joins TRBV19 and TRBJ1-4; D is possibly TRBD1 (6 bases). The CDR3 has 14 residues. Germline V lookup: CDR1 LNHDA, CDR2 SQIVND (reference sequence). V shed 7 bases and J shed 8 bases, with 17 bases lying between them. The CDR3 DNA reads as TGTGCCAGTACCCCGACAGGTTTAGGGGAAAAACTGTTTTTT. Translation: CASTPTGLGEKLFF.

V usage is TRBV11-1 and J usage is TRBJ1-1, with unresolved D. Germline CDR1 reads SGHAT; CDR2 reads FQDESV (reference sequence). The length of the CDR3 is 9 residues. The CDR3 region is CASYTEAFF. Written as DNA, the CDR3 is TGTGCTAGCTACACTGAAGCTTTCTTT.

At least ten counts were recorded for this clonotype. This sequence joins TRBV20-1 and TRBJ2-5; D is undetermined. Trimming left V 5 bases short and J 4 bases short, with 17 bases between. CDR3 length: 14 residues. In germline, CDR1 is DFQATT, CDR2 SNEGSKA (reference sequence). CDR3 nucleotides: TGCAGTGCTTCGCGAGTAGGGCTGGCAGAGACCCAGTACTTC. The encoded protein is CSASRVGLAETQYF.

This clonotype was observed a single time. V is TRBV29-1 and J is TRBJ1-1; no clear D. Germline CDR1 SQVTM, CDR2 ANQGSEA. Trimming pared 6 bases from V and 11 bases from J, leaving 19 bases between. This CDR3 region has 12 residues. As DNA, the CDR3 is TGCAGCGTCACGAAAGCGGGGATGGGGGCTTTCTTT. Translating it yields CSVTKAGMGAFF. Using reference TRBV29-1 and TRBJ1-1 for the parts outside the CDR3, the full variable domain is SAVISQKPSRDICQRGTSLTIQCQVDSQVTMMFWYRQQPGQSLTLIATANQGSEATYESGFVIDKFPISRPNLTFSTLTVSNMSPEDSSIYLCSVTKAGMGAFFGQGTRLTVV.

This clonotype was seen many times. The chain recombines TRBV12-3 or TRBV12-4 with TRBJ1-1; a weak D match, TRBD1 (5 bases). V shed 6 bases and J shed 2 bases, with 19 bases lying between them. The CDR3 consists of 16 residues. This CDR3 reads CASRTSGTEINTEAFF. CDR3 nucleotides: TGTGCCAGCAGGACCTCCGGGACGGAAATCAACACTGAAGCTTTCTTT.